The next 6 T cell receptor beta chains were all read from a single sample in a study of human T cells and chemical hapten exposure. The time point is: patch test 1, 2 weeks after DPC sensitization. Treatment: therapeutic diphenylcyclopropenone sensitization with weekly scalp DPC. MiXCR, run by TCRdb on the RACE reads, gives a single entry per CDR3 protein. Of about 340,000 distinct CDR3 sequences listed, 5.5% to 8% are singletons. The sequencing here drew on whole blood, taken in connection with sensitization to the hapten diphenylcyclopropenone (DPC). These receptors were taken from a woman younger than 30 with alopecia areata. Some clones in this sample may be carry-over from other donors' samples.

There are many counts of this clonotype. The chain carries TRBV11-3 and TRBJ2-3; D remains unclear. This CDR3 region has 12 residues. V was cut by 5 bases and J by 2 bases, with 5 bases left in between. The V gene's germline CDR1 is SGHNT and CDR2 YENEEA. The CDR3 region is CASSTHTDTQYF. DNA for the CDR3: TGTGCCAGCAGCACCCACACAGATACGCAGTATTTT.

This clonotype has only a few counts. The rearrangement joins TRBV4-3 to TRBJ2-7, with a weak D call TRBD1 (5 bases). This CDR3 contains 15 residues. Trimming pared 0 bases from V and 3 bases from J, leaving 12 bases between. Germline V gene data show CDR1 as LGHNA and CDR2 as YSLEER. The CDR3: CASSQDRESRYEQYF. DNA for the CDR3: TGCGCCAGCAGCCAAGACAGGGAAAGCCGCTACGAGCAGTACTTC.

This clonotype came up many times. J is TRBJ2-3 and V is TRBV7-9, with TRBD1 identical over 8 bases. The CDR3 extends over 16 amino acids. The ends lost 2 bases at V and 2 bases at J; junction bases unmatched: 6. Germline CDR1 is SEHNR and CDR2 is FQNEAQ (reference sequence). DNA for the CDR3: TGTGCCAGCAGCTTAAGCACAGGGGGTTTCACAGATACGCAGTATTTT. Its protein product is CASSLSTGGFTDTQYF.

This clonotype was seen only a few times. The gene calls are TRBV7-9 and TRBJ1-1, with D maybe TRBD1 (6 bases). The germline CDR1 and CDR2 sequences are SEHNR and FQNEAQ (reference sequence). This CDR3 is built from 15 residues. V gave up 6 bases and J gave up 0 bases, with 14 bases separating them. The CDR3 nucleotides are TGTGCCAGCAGACTTCAGACAGGATTGAACACTGAAGCTTTCTTT. This codes for CASRLQTGLNTEAFF.

This clonotype occurred a few times. This chain joins TRBV6-6 and TRBJ1-2, with D hard to call. Germline lookup yields CDR1 MNHNY and CDR2 SVGAGI (reference sequence). V dropped 4 bases and J dropped 8 bases, with 23 bases sitting between them. The CDR3 is 16 residues long. The CDR3 protein is CASSSSRSWAKEGYTF. In DNA form, the CDR3 reads TGTGCCAGCAGTTCCTCCCGAAGTTGGGCGAAGGAAGGCTACACCTTC.

This chain joins TRBV2 and TRBJ2-3; TRBD1 is a possible D gene (6 bases). The CDR3 extends over 15 amino acids. In germline, CDR1 is SNHLY, CDR2 FYNNEI. V was trimmed by 8 bases and J by 0 bases, leaving 15 bases between them. Here the CDR3 DNA reads TGTGCCAGCGAGGTGCAGGGGATAAGCACAGATACGCAGTATTTT. Amino acids: CASEVQGISTDTQYF.